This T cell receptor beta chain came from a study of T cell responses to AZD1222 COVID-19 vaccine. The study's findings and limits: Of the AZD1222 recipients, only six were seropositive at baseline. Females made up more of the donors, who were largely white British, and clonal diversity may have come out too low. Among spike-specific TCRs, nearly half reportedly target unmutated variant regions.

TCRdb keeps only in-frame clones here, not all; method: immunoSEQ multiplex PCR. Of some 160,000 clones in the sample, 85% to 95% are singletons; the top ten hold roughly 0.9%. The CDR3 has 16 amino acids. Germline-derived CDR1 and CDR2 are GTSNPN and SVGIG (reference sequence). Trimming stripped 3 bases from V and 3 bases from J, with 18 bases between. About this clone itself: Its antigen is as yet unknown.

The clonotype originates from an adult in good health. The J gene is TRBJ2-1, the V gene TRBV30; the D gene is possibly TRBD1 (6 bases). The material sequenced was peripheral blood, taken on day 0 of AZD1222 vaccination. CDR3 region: CAWSLPPQGVYNEQFF. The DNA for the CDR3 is TGTGCCTGGAGCCTCCCACCACAGGGTGTCTACAATGAGCAGTTCTTC.